This TCR beta chain was profiled in a study of CDR3 diversity in severe acne. The germline CDR1 and CDR2 sequences are KGHDR and SFDVKD. The V end was cut by 4 bases, the J end by 2 bases, with 7 bases between. The CDR3 runs 13 residues. TCRdb processed the PCR reads anew with MiXCR; each CDR3 protein has one entry. The table has over 100,000 distinct CDR3 sequences, about half seen once. Sample: blood. This sequence originates from a male donor with acne. This chain uses TRBV24-1 with TRBJ1-1; D remains unclear. This CDR3 is CATSEYGNTEAFF. The CDR3 bases are TGTGCCACCAGTGAGTATGGAAACACTGAAGCTTTCTTT.